The 20 T cell receptor beta chains below were found in one sample sequenced in a study of blood T cell repertoires in COVID-19. Libraries were prepared by immunoSEQ multiplex PCR; TCRdb keeps only in-frame clonotypes and omits some of them. The sample carries tens of thousands of clones, roughly four fifths recorded once. The specimen sequenced was peripheral blood. The receptors were gathered from an older man with acute or convalescent COVID-19.

This clone has a single count. The chain links TRBV10-2 to TRBJ2-7; a possible D gene is TRBD1 (6 bases). The CDR3 is 12 amino acids. Germline values: CDR1 WSHSY, CDR2 SAAADI. Trimming shortened V by 8 bases and J by 1 base, and 9 bases separated the two germline ends. The chain's CDR3 is CASAGQSYEQYF. The DNA for the CDR3 is TGCGCCAGCGCTGGACAGTCCTACGAGCAGTACTTC.

The chain employs TRBV10-3 and TRBJ2-2; 8 positions match TRBD1. After removal of 7 bases from V and 1 base from J, the junction contained 5 bases not matched to a gene. From germline, CDR1 is ENHRY and CDR2 SYGVKD. This CDR3 has 15 residues. The CDR3 DNA reads as TGTGCCATCAACTCCGGGACAGGGAACACCGGGGAGCTGTTTTTT. Amino acid sequence: CAINSGTGNTGELFF.

The chain carries TRBV19 and TRBJ1-2, with 7 bases that match TRBD1. Trimming removed 4 bases from V and 4 bases from J; junction bases left unmatched: 6. Germline V gives CDR1 LNHDA, CDR2 SQIVND (reference sequence). CDR3 length: 14 residues. DNA for the CDR3: TGTGCCAGTAGTACCGACAGGGCTCCCTATGGCTACACCTTC. It yields the protein CASSTDRAPYGYTF.

This chain connects TRBV21-1 to TRBJ1-5. TRBV21-1 is flagged as a pseudogene. The length of the CDR3 is 17 residues. CDR3 residues: CASTITFGGGDNQPQHF. The CDR3 DNA is TGTGCCAGCACAATAACCTTTGGTGGAGGGGACAATCAGCCCCAGCATTTT.

This chain links TRBV18 with TRBJ1-6, with TRBD1 identical over 8 bases. The CDR3 is 16 amino acids. V gave up 4 bases and J gave up 0 bases; unmatched junction bases: 2. Looked up from germline, CDR1 is KGHSH and CDR2 is LQKENI. The CDR3, as DNA: TGTGCCAGCTCACGGACAGGGAGCTCCTATAATTCACCCCTCCACTTT. It encodes CASSRTGSSYNSPLHF.

The chain carries TRBV20-1 and TRBJ2-1; 12 bases agree with TRBD2. Germline values: CDR1 DFQATT, CDR2 SNEGSKA (reference sequence). Trimming at V came to 3 bases and at J to 8 bases, leaving 5 bases not matched to a gene. This CDR3 contains 14 residues. The CDR3 spells CSASLASGRDEQFF. The CDR3 nucleotides are TGCAGTGCTAGTTTGGCTAGCGGGAGGGATGAGCAGTTCTTC.

The chain combines TRBV5-5 with TRBJ2-1, with D tentatively TRBD1 (6 bases). CDR1 is SGHKS and CDR2 is YYEKEE in the germline V gene (reference sequence). The CDR3 runs 12 residues. V was cut by 7 bases and J by 3 bases, with 8 bases left in between. CDR3 sequence reads: CASEQGYNEQFF. CDR3 bases: TGTGCCAGCGAACAGGGCTACAATGAGCAGTTCTTC.

The chain carries TRBV19 and TRBJ2-1; D uncertain. CDR1 is LNHDA, CDR2 SQIVND, per germline (reference sequence). This CDR3 spans 13 amino acids. The V gene lost 2 bases and the J gene lost 5 bases, with 7 bases spanning the gap. For the CDR3, the DNA is TGTGCCAGTAGTATATCCCAGAACAATGAGCAGTTCTTC. It yields the protein CASSISQNNEQFF.

This clone has just a few counts. This chain uses TRBV14 with TRBJ2-5; 9 nucleotides agree with TRBD1. The V gene's germline CDR1 is SGHDN and CDR2 FVKESK. With V trimmed by 4 bases and J by 5 bases, 8 bases remained unmatched. There are 15 residues in the CDR3. CDR3 region: CASSPGTGIVETQYF. The CDR3 nucleotides are TGTGCCAGCAGCCCCGGGACAGGGATTGTTGAGACCCAGTACTTC.

This CDR3 reads CASSPPGTELVGYTF. CDR3 bases: TGTGCCAGCAGTCCCCCCGGGACAGAACTGGTGGGCTACACCTTC. The chain recombines TRBV28 with TRBJ1-2; TRBD1 matches 7 bases. Trimming at V came to 5 bases and at J to 8 bases, leaving 14 bases not matched to a gene. Per the germline V gene, CDR1 is MDHEN and CDR2 is SYDVKM. The CDR3 is 15 amino acids.

The chain joins TRBV28 to TRBJ1-4, with D unclear. The CDR3 runs 15 residues. Trimming pared 6 bases from V and 4 bases from J, leaving 15 bases between. Germline V CDR1 and CDR2: MDHEN, SYDVKM. The CDR3 here is CASREALRFNEKLFF. The CDR3 bases are TGTGCCAGCAGGGAGGCCTTGCGGTTTAATGAAAAACTGTTTTTT.

The genes are TRBV4-1 and TRBJ1-5; the match to TRBD1 covers 11 bases. The germline V gene has CDR1 MGHRA and CDR2 YSYEKL. V lost 3 bases and J lost 3; bases outside the gene matches: 10. The CDR3 covers 18 residues. CDR3 nucleotide sequence: TGCGCCAGCAGCCATGGACAGGGGGCATTGGGTGACAATCAGCCCCAGCATTTT. It is translated as CASSHGQGALGDNQPQHF.

This chain connects TRBV27 to TRBJ1-1; 8 positions agree with TRBD1. CDR3 length equals 13 residues. The germline V gene has CDR1 MNHEY and CDR2 SMNVEV (reference sequence). V shed 6 bases and J 5 bases; nucleotides not matched to a gene: 5. The DNA for the CDR3 is TGTGCCAGCAGCCCGTGGACAGGGACTGAAGCTTTCTTT. This encodes CASSPWTGTEAFF.

This chain connects TRBV7-3 to TRBJ2-1; D may be TRBD1 (6 bases). The CDR3 runs to 14 residues. V was trimmed by 2 bases and J by 8 bases, leaving 13 bases between them. Germline values: CDR1 SGHTA, CDR2 FQGTGA. The CDR3 here is CASSLPGRGDEQFF. The CDR3 DNA follows: TGTGCCAGCAGCTTACCGGGCAGGGGTGATGAGCAGTTCTTC.

The rearrangement joins TRBV19 to TRBJ1-6; D may be TRBD1 (6 bases). Trimming stripped 6 bases from V and 7 bases from J, with 13 bases between. The germline V gene encodes CDR1 LNHDA and CDR2 SQIVND (reference sequence). The CDR3 length is 14 residues. The CDR3 DNA reads TGTGCCAGTAGGACGACAGGTGCAAATTCACCCCTCCACTTT. Encoded protein: CASRTTGANSPLHF.

The chain recombines TRBV27 with TRBJ2-7; TRBD2 matches at 8 bases. This CDR3 has 15 residues. Germline CDR1 MNHEY, CDR2 SMNVEV (reference sequence). V dropped 6 bases and J dropped 4; count of bases not matched to a gene: 11. As DNA, the CDR3 is TGTGCCAGCAGGCTCGGGGGTAGCGGGATTTACGAGCAGTACTTC. It translates to CASRLGGSGIYEQYF.

This clone was picked up a small number of times. The chain couples TRBV3-1 (or the pseudogene TRBV3-2) to TRBJ1-5, with D unresolved. Trimming removed 4 bases at V and 7 bases at J, with 8 bases between. CDR3 length: 12 residues. Germline V gene sequence: CDR1 LGHDT, CDR2 YNNKEL (reference sequence). For the CDR3, the DNA is TGTGCCAGCAGCCCCCGGGAGCAGCCCCAGCATTTT. This translates into CASSPREQPQHF.

The V gene is TRBV7-9, the J gene TRBJ1-2, with TRBD1 matching 7 bases. This CDR3 comprises 13 residues. Trimming cost V 7 bases and J 2 bases; bases outside gene matches: 4. The germline V gene encodes CDR1 SEHNR and CDR2 FQNEAQ (reference sequence). In DNA form, the CDR3 reads TGTGCCAGCACCACGGGACAGAACTATGGCTACACCTTC. Protein sequence: CASTTGQNYGYTF.

The gene calls are TRBV23-1 and TRBJ1-1; a possible D gene is TRBD1 (5 bases). TRBV23-1 is reported as an ORF; its role is uncertain. V was trimmed by 1 base and J by 0 bases, leaving 21 bases between them. The CDR3 runs to 19 residues. For the CDR3, the DNA is TGCGCCAGCAGTCAATGGGGGGGGACTATGAGACAATTGAACACTGAAGCTTTCTTT. This sequence encodes CASSQWGGTMRQLNTEAFF.

V gene TRBV21-1 combines with J gene TRBJ2-2; the D call of TRBD2 is as the table states it, not checked on the DNA. TRBV21-1 represents a pseudogene. The CDR3 consists of 17 residues. As DNA, the CDR3 is TGTGCCAGCAGCAAAGAGCGGCCGACCCCGAACACCGGGGAGCTGTTTTTT. Its protein product is CASSKERPTPNTGELFF.